The 8 T cell receptor beta chains given below trace back to one sample, sequenced in a study of shared clonotypes between healthy human individuals. The method was immunoSEQ multiplex PCR; TCRdb's version includes in-frame clones alone and lacks a portion of them. This table holds around 1.9 million clones, about 93% found once. Positive CCR7 selection of CD45RO-negative cells yielded the naive CD8 cells, and terminally differentiated effector memory CD45RA+ cells were excluded. The source material was naive CD8+ T cells from PBMCs. Receptors were obtained from a man aged 18 to 29 in good health. Some clones in this sample may be carry-over from other donors' samples.

The count of this clone is one. V is TRBV7-9 and J is TRBJ1-1, with TRBD1 matching over 7 bases. The germline V gene has CDR1 SEHNR and CDR2 FQNEAQ (reference sequence). The CDR3 loop spans 15 amino acids. The V segment lost 3 bases and the J segment 3 bases; nucleotides outside the gene matches: 7. The CDR3 nucleotides are TGTGCCAGCAGCTTGGCGACAGGGTGGGACACTGAAGCTTTCTTT. It yields the protein CASSLATGWDTEAFF.

The rearrangement joins TRBV28 to TRBJ2-5, with 7 bases lining up with TRBD2. Germline V gene sequence: CDR1 MDHEN, CDR2 SYDVKM. V gave up 8 bases and J gave up 5 bases; unmatched junction bases: 20. This CDR3 region has 17 residues. The CDR3 reads CASAEVESGMVGETQYF. In DNA, the CDR3 is TGTGCCAGCGCCGAAGTGGAGAGCGGGATGGTCGGGGAGACCCAGTACTTC. Full variable domain (missing parts from reference TRBV28 and TRBJ2-5): DVKVTQSSRYLVKRTGEKVFLECVQDMDHENMFWYRQDPGLGLRLIYFSYDVKMKEKGDIPEGYSVSREKKERFSLILESASTNQTSMYLCASAEVESGMVGETQYFGPGTRLLVL.

The V call is TRBV11-2, the J call TRBJ2-1; D gene uncertain. V was cut by 6 bases and J by 0 bases, with 9 bases left in between. This CDR3 comprises 14 residues. Germline V gene lookup returns CDR1 SGHAT and CDR2 FQNNGV. The CDR3: CASRDKSSYNEQFF. CDR3 sequence (DNA): TGTGCCAGCAGGGATAAGAGCTCCTACAATGAGCAGTTCTTC.

This sequence joins TRBV6-1 and TRBJ2-3, with TRBD2 identical over 10 bases. Germline V gene data show CDR1 as MNHNS and CDR2 as SASEGT. The CDR3 has 15 residues. V was pared by 4 bases and J by 1 base, with 2 bases of the junction left unmatched. This chain's CDR3 is CASSGGLAGTDTQYF. In nucleotides, the CDR3 is TGTGCCAGCAGTGGTGGACTAGCGGGCACAGATACGCAGTATTTT.

The rearrangement joins TRBV15 to TRBJ1-1; D call uncertain. The CDR3 extends over 14 amino acids. Trimming stripped 2 bases from V and 0 bases from J, with 7 bases between. CDR1 LNHNV and CDR2 YYDKDF come from the germline V gene (reference sequence). The CDR3 sequence: CATSRNSMNTEAFF. CDR3 DNA sequence: TGTGCCACCAGCAGAAACAGTATGAACACTGAAGCTTTCTTT.

The chain combines TRBV4-1 with TRBJ2-7; no definite D call. Deletions cut 0 bases from V and 7 bases from J, with 13 bases between. The CDR3 is made up of 14 amino acids. CDR1 MGHRA and CDR2 YSYEKL come from the germline V gene. The CDR3 here is CASSQDLGVSEQYF. The DNA for the CDR3 is TGCGCCAGCAGCCAAGATCTAGGCGTCTCAGAGCAGTACTTC.

The chain couples TRBV11-2 to TRBJ2-7; 7 bases fit TRBD1. Looked up from germline, CDR1 is SGHAT and CDR2 is FQNNGV. The CDR3 totals 16 residues. With 5 bases clipped from V and 2 bases from J, the junction kept 12 bases outside the gene matches. As DNA, the CDR3 is TGTGCCAGCAGCCAGTCGATTGGGACAGTCACCTACGAGCAGTACTTC. It specifies CASSQSIGTVTYEQYF.

The chain has TRBV10-1 and TRBJ2-1; 11 bases agree with TRBD2. The trim removed 4 bases at V and 7 bases at J, leaving 3 bases unmatched. Germline CDR1 is WNHNN and CDR2 is SYGVQD (reference sequence). There are 14 residues in the CDR3. The CDR3 region has the DNA TGCGCCAGCAGTGCAGCTAGCGGGAGGAATGAGCAGTTCTTC. Protein: CASSAASGRNEQFF.